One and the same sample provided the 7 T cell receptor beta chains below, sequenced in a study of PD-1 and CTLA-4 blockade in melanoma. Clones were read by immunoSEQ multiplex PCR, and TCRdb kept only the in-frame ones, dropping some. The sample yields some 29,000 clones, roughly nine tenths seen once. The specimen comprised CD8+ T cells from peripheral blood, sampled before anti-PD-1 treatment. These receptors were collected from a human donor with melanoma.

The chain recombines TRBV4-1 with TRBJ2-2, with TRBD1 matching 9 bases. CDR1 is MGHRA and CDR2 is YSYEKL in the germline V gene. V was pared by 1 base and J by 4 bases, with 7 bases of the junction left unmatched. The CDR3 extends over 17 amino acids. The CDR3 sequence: CASSQVGDRAGTGELFF. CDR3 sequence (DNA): TGCGCCAGCAGCCAAGTGGGGGACAGGGCTGGCACCGGGGAGCTGTTTTTT.

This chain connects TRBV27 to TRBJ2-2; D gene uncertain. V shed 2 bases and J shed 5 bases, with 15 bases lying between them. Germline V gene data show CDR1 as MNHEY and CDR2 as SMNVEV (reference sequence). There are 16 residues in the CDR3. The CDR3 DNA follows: TGTGCCAGCAGTTTAATGGCGGACCTCGGGACCGGGGAGCTGTTTTTT. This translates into CASSLMADLGTGELFF.

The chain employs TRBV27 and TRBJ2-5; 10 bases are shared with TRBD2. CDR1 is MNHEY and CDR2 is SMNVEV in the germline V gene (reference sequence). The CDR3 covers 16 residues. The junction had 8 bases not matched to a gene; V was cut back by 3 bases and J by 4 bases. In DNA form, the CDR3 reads TGTGCCAGCAGTTTGGGGGGACTAGCGATAGGAGAGACCCAGTACTTC. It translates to CASSLGGLAIGETQYF.

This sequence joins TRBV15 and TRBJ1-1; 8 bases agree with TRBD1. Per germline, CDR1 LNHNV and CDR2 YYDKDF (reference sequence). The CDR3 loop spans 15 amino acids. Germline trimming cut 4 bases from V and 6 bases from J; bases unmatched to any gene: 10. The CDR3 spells CATSIASQGGPEAFF. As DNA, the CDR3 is TGTGCCACCAGCATAGCATCACAGGGGGGTCCTGAAGCTTTCTTT. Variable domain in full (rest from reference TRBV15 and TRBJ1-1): DAMVIQNPRYQVTQFGKPVTLSCSQTLNHNVMYWYQQKSSQAPKLLFHYYDKDFNNEADTPDNFQSRRPNTSFCFLDIRSPGLGDTAMYLCATSIASQGGPEAFFGQGTRLTVV.

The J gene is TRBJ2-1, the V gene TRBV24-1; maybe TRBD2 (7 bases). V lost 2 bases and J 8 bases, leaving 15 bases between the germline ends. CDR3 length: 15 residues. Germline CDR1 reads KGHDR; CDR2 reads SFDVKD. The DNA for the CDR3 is TGTGCCACCAGTGATTGGGGGGGCTTAGGGGATGAGCAGTTCTTC. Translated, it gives CATSDWGGLGDEQFF.

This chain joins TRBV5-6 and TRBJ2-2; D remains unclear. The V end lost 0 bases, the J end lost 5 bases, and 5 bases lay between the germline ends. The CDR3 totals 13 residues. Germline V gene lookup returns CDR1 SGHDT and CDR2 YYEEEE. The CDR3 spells CASSLGATGELFF. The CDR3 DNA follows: TGTGCCAGCAGCTTGGGGGCGACCGGGGAGCTGTTTTTT. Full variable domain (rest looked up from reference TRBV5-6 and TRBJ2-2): DAGVTQSPTHLIKTRGQQVTLRCSPKSGHDTVSWYQQALGQGPQFIFQYYEEEERQRGNFPDRFSGHQFPNYSSELNVNALLLGDSALYLCASSLGATGELFFGEGSRLTVL.

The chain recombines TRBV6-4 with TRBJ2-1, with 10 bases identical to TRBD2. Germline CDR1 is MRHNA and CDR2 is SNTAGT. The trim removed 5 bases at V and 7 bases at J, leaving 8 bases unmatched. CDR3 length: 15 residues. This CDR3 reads CASSPSSGSQNEQFF. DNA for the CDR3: TGTGCCAGCAGTCCATCTAGCGGGAGTCAAAATGAGCAGTTCTTC.